Below are 15 T cell receptor beta chains sequenced from a single sample in a study of preoperative IRX-2 immunotherapy in early breast cancer. The treatment here: preoperative locoregional IRX-2 cytokine immunotherapy. The table came from immunoSEQ multiplex PCR; TCRdb's copy has only in-frame clones and leaves some out. The top ten clones hold roughly 1.6% of a sample with fewer than 35,000 clones, roughly 91% of them seen once. Sequences were derived from tumor tissue, sampled after IRX-2 immunotherapy. The receptors shown here come from a human donor with breast cancer.

The chain carries TRBV28 and TRBJ1-4; 9 bases fit TRBD1. The CDR3 extends over 14 amino acids. V lost 5 bases to trimming and J lost 4 bases; unmatched junction nucleotides: 2. CDR1 MDHEN and CDR2 SYDVKM come from the germline V gene. The CDR3 is CASSQTGGNEKLFF. The DNA for the CDR3 is TGTGCCAGCAGTCAGACAGGGGGTAATGAAAAACTGTTTTTT.

The chain uses TRBV19 and TRBJ2-3; 7 bases line up with TRBD2. Trimming at V came to 7 bases and at J to 0 bases, leaving 7 bases not matched to a gene. This CDR3 region has 15 residues. Germline CDR1 is LNHDA and CDR2 is SQIVND (reference sequence). CDR3 sequence: CASNVGGLSTDTQYF. The CDR3 nucleotides read TGTGCCAGTAATGTGGGAGGGTTAAGCACAGATACGCAGTATTTT.

V is TRBV7-1 and J is TRBJ1-2; D may be TRBD1 (5 bases). TRBV7-1 falls under the ORF class, with uncertain function. The V end was cut by 5 bases, the J end by 4 bases, with 11 bases between. The CDR3 spans 13 residues. As DNA, the CDR3 is TGTGCCAGCAGCCAGGGACGGCGCTATGGCTACACCTTC. It translates to CASSQGRRYGYTF.

J is TRBJ1-2 and V is TRBV7-1; D is unclear. TRBV7-1 is assigned to the ORF class and has an uncertain function. V was shortened by 7 bases and J by 2 bases, with 11 bases between the two germline ends. This CDR3 is built from 13 residues. CDR3 bases: TGTGCCAGCACCTCGGACGGCAACTATGGCTACACCTTC. Its protein is CASTSDGNYGYTF.

This chain links TRBV15 with TRBJ2-7, with D perhaps assigned TRBD1 or TRBD2 (5 bases each). V was shortened by 0 bases and J by 1 base, with 10 bases between the two germline ends. In germline, CDR1 is LNHNV, CDR2 YYDKDF (reference sequence). This CDR3 region has 15 residues. CDR3: CATSRDWDGSYEQYV. CDR3 nucleotide sequence: TGTGCCACCAGCAGAGATTGGGACGGATCCTACGAGCAGTACGTC.

V is TRBV28 and J is TRBJ1-5; D unresolved. Between the trimmed V and J ends, which lost 2 bases and 0 bases, there was a span of 11 bases. Germline V CDR1 and CDR2: MDHEN, SYDVKM. The CDR3 is made up of 16 amino acids. The CDR3, as DNA: TGTGCCAGCAGTTTACATCCAGCTTCTAGCAATCAGCCCCAGCATTTT. This translates into CASSLHPASSNQPQHF. Full variable domain (outside the CDR3, taken from reference TRBV28 and TRBJ1-5): DVKVTQSSRYLVKRTGEKVFLECVQDMDHENMFWYRQDPGLGLRLIYFSYDVKMKEKGDIPEGYSVSREKKERFSLILESASTNQTSMYLCASSLHPASSNQPQHFGDGTRLSIL.

This chain links TRBV15 with TRBJ2-3; tentatively, D is TRBD1 or TRBD2 (6 bases each). This CDR3 contains 16 residues. Germline V lookup: CDR1 LNHNV, CDR2 YYDKDF (reference sequence). Trimming cost V 3 bases and J 9 bases, with 22 bases left between them. The DNA for the CDR3 is TGTGCCACCAGCAGTCCCGAAGGGGGGCTCGGAGGGACGCAGTATTTT. It encodes CATSSPEGGLGGTQYF.

This chain uses TRBV6-8 with TRBJ1-5; 8 positions match TRBD1. CDR1 is MNHGY and CDR2 is SAAAGT in the germline V gene. This CDR3 is built from 16 residues. J gave up 9 bases and V 5 bases, and 15 bases lay outside the gene matches. In DNA form, the CDR3 reads TGTGCCAGCAGTCCTGGGGGACAGGCTGGTTTTAGGCCCCAGCATTTT. Its translation: CASSPGGQAGFRPQHF.

The V gene is TRBV19, the J gene TRBJ1-3, with D possibly TRBD1 on 5 matching bases. Germline V gives CDR1 LNHDA, CDR2 SQIVND (reference sequence). The CDR3 is made up of 15 amino acids. Trimming shortened V by 3 bases and J by 2 bases, and 11 bases separated the two germline ends. In DNA form, the CDR3 reads TGTGCCAGTAGTATTCAGGGCGGACCTGGAAACACCATATATTTT. This translates into CASSIQGGPGNTIYF.

The chain employs TRBV30 and TRBJ1-4; 7 bases agree with TRBD1. CDR3 length equals 13 residues. V lost 1 base to trimming and J lost 11 bases; unmatched junction nucleotides: 7. CDR1 GTSNPN and CDR2 SVGIG come from the germline V gene (reference sequence). The CDR3 DNA follows: TGTGCCTGGAGTGCCCGACAGGGAGAGAAACTGTTTTTT. Translated, it gives CAWSARQGEKLFF.

The V call is TRBV23-1, the J call TRBJ1-2; 9 bases are shared with TRBD1. TRBV23-1 is filed as an ORF, its function uncertain. The junction had 5 bases not matched to a gene; V was cut back by 6 bases and J by 6 bases. The CDR3 consists of 13 residues. The CDR3 region is CASSRQGVDGYTF. In DNA form, the CDR3 reads TGCGCCAGCAGCCGACAGGGGGTGGATGGCTACACCTTC.

This chain links TRBV18 with TRBJ1-2; 12 nucleotides match TRBD1. Unmatched junction bases numbered 9, after V lost 3 bases and J lost 4 bases. Per the germline V gene, CDR1 is KGHSH and CDR2 is LQKENI. The CDR3 is 17 residues long. CDR3: CASSPPGDRGRGYGYTF. In DNA form, the CDR3 reads TGTGCCAGCTCACCCCCGGGGGACAGGGGGCGAGGCTATGGCTACACCTTC.

The chain combines TRBV6-8 with TRBJ1-1; 7 bases align to TRBD1. From germline, CDR1 is MNHGY and CDR2 SAAAGT. The CDR3 has 14 amino acids. The ends lost 2 bases at V and 6 bases at J; junction bases unmatched: 6. CDR3 coding DNA: TGTGCCAGCAGTTACCTACAGGGGCCATCTGAAGCTTTCTTT. Its protein product is CASSYLQGPSEAFF.

The V and J genes are TRBV5-1 and TRBJ1-1; tentatively, D is TRBD1 (6 bases). Germline CDR1 and CDR2: SGHRS and YFSETQ. The CDR3 spans 14 residues. V gave up 2 bases and J gave up 2 bases, with 10 bases separating them. The DNA for the CDR3 is TGCGCCAGCAGCTTTGGACAGCCCAACACTGAAGCTTTCTTT. This translates into CASSFGQPNTEAFF.

This clone was recorded a few times. The CDR3, as DNA: TGTGCCAGCAGTTGGGGGCGACTAGCGGCGACCAATGAGCAGTTCTTC. This codes for CASSWGRLAATNEQFF. This chain links TRBV6-8 with TRBJ2-1; 9 bases are a match to TRBD2. The V gene's germline CDR1 is MNHGY and CDR2 SAAAGT. V shed 4 bases, J shed 6 bases, and the junction held 10 bases outside the gene matches. The CDR3 is made up of 16 amino acids.